This T cell receptor (beta chain) originates from a study of blood T cell repertoires in COVID-19. As for the study in general: PBMCs, B-cell-depleted T cells, or T cells were the source of the cDNA or gDNA that made up the material.

Trimming left V 8 bases short and J 5 bases short, with 13 bases between. CDR1 and CDR2 from the germline V gene are SNHLY and FYNNEI. The CDR3 spans 13 residues. Sequencing used immunoSEQ multiplex PCR; TCRdb keeps in-frame clones, though not all of them. The sample contains 150,000 to 200,000 clones, roughly 86% of which appear only once. The V and J genes are TRBV2 and TRBJ1-5; D is ambiguous. The sequence came from a woman aged 25 to 39 with active or convalescent COVID-19. The specimen sequenced was peripheral blood. The CDR3 coding sequence is TGTGCCAGCGTTTTGTCGGTTTATCAGCCCCAGCATTTT. Translation gives CASVLSVYQPQHF.